The 23 T cell receptor beta chains given below trace back to one sample, sequenced in a study of shared clonotypes between healthy human individuals. Assay used: immunoSEQ multiplex PCR; TCRdb lists only in-frame clones, some missing. This sample has about 2.3 million clones, with 85% to 95% found just once. Sequenced input: naive CD4+ T cells from PBMCs. Subset given: CD45RA+ positively selected. All receptors come from a man aged 18-30 years in good health. Some clones in this sample may be carry-over from other donors' samples.

This chain joins TRBV21-1 and TRBJ2-3; TRBD1 reflects the table's D call only, with no check against the DNA. TRBV21-1 is a pseudogene segment. The CDR3 totals 22 residues. CDR3 DNA: TGTGCCAGCAGCAAAGGCCGACGGCGTGTTTACGGCGGGACAGGGAGGACAGATACGCAGTATTTT. Translating it yields CASSKGRRRVYGGTGRTDTQYF.

The chain is built from TRBV5-1 and TRBJ1-4, with 10 bases that match TRBD1. Germline CDR1 SGHRS, CDR2 YFSETQ. This CDR3 is built from 17 residues. Losses at the gene ends were 0 bases for V and 8 bases for J; bases not matched to a gene: 10. This CDR3 is CASSLEIRDRGGEKLFF. CDR3 DNA sequence: TGCGCCAGCAGCTTGGAGATCCGGGACAGGGGAGGGGAAAAACTGTTTTTT. Together with reference TRBV5-1 and TRBJ1-4, the CDR3 gives the full variable domain: KAGVTQTPRYLIKTRGQQVTLSCSPISGHRSVSWYQQTPGQGLQFLFEYFSETQRNKGNFPGRFSGRQFSNSRSEMNVSTLELGDSALYLCASSLEIRDRGGEKLFFGSGTQLSVL.

The chain is built from TRBV15 and TRBJ1-4; D is undetermined. This CDR3 is 14 amino acids long. Trimming removed 0 bases at V and 4 bases at J, with 6 bases between. Per the germline V gene, CDR1 is LNHNV and CDR2 is YYDKDF (reference sequence). The CDR3 DNA follows: TGTGCCACCAGCAGAGACCCCCTTAATGAAAAACTGTTTTTT. Its translation: CATSRDPLNEKLFF.

The CDR3 DNA reads TGTGCCAGCAGCTTCAAGAACGGGACAGGTTCGAGGACTGAAGCTTTCTTT. Its translation is CASSFKNGTGSRTEAFF. The chain couples TRBV7-6 to TRBJ1-1; 8 bases align to TRBD1. V was clipped by 3 bases and J by 5 bases; unmatched bases: 14. This CDR3 is built from 17 residues. CDR1 and CDR2 from the germline V gene are SGHVS and FNYEAQ.

This chain uses TRBV18 with TRBJ2-7; no firm D call. This CDR3 spans 13 amino acids. From germline, CDR1 is KGHSH and CDR2 LQKENI. The V end lost 2 bases, the J end lost 3 bases, and 8 bases lay between the germline ends. The CDR3 nucleotides are TGTGCCAGCTCACCAAAACAGCTCTACGAGCAGTACTTC. Translation: CASSPKQLYEQYF.

Comments on this clone: Different DNA sequences within this sample yield the same CDR3. The chain uses TRBV27 and TRBJ1-2; D is perhaps TRBD1 (5 bases). Germline values: CDR1 MNHEY, CDR2 SMNVEV (reference sequence). The CDR3 length is 15 residues. The V gene lost 4 bases and the J gene lost 0 bases, with 12 bases spanning the gap. The CDR3 region has the DNA TGTGCCAGCAGTTCCCTAGGGGCTGCTAACTATGGCTACACCTTC. Its protein product is CASSSLGAANYGYTF.

As regards this clone: The same CDR3 also results from other DNA sequences found in this sample. V usage is TRBV18 and J usage is TRBJ1-4; D ambiguous. The CDR3 runs 14 residues. CDR1 is KGHSH and CDR2 is LQKENI in the germline V gene. With 1 base removed from V and 0 bases from J, the gap between germline ends came to 3 bases. The CDR3 is CASSPRSTNEKLFF. The CDR3 coding sequence is TGTGCCAGCTCACCACGTTCAACTAATGAAAAACTGTTTTTT. Together with reference TRBV18 and TRBJ1-4, the CDR3 gives the full variable domain: NAGVMQNPRHLVRRRGQEARLRCSPMKGHSHVYWYRQLPEEGLKFMVYLQKENIIDESGMPKERFSAEFPKEGPSILRIQQVVRGDSAAYFCASSPRSTNEKLFFGSGTQLSVL.

The chain employs TRBV5-4 and TRBJ2-3; 7 bases are a match to TRBD1. The length of the CDR3 is 14 residues. The germline gives CDR1 SGHNT, CDR2 YYREEE (reference sequence). V trimming: 4 bases; J trimming: 3 bases; junction bases outside the gene matches: 5. The CDR3 nucleotides are TGTGCCAGCAGCCCCGGACAGGTTACAGATACGCAGTATTTT. Translation gives CASSPGQVTDTQYF.

This chain uses TRBV2 with TRBJ1-5, with D unresolved. The V gene lost 2 bases and the J gene lost 0 bases, with 11 bases spanning the gap. Germline CDR1 SNHLY, CDR2 FYNNEI. This CDR3 is built from 16 residues. CDR3: CASSEQGLSSNQPQHF. In DNA, the CDR3 is TGTGCCAGCAGTGAACAAGGGCTCAGTAGCAATCAGCCCCAGCATTTT.

The genes are TRBV11-1 and TRBJ2-1; D is possibly TRBD2 (6 bases). The germline CDR1 and CDR2 sequences are SGHAT and FQDESV (reference sequence). This CDR3 contains 12 residues. The germline V and J ends were trimmed by 3 bases and 9 bases, with 9 bases remaining between them. Here the CDR3 DNA reads TGTGCCAGCAGCTTCGGGGGAGGTGAGCAGTTCTTC. It is translated as CASSFGGGEQFF.

The chain has TRBV7-6 and TRBJ1-5; weak D call: TRBD1 (5 bases). The length of the CDR3 is 12 residues. Germline CDR1 reads SGHVS; CDR2 reads FNYEAQ. V dropped 2 bases and J dropped 7 bases, with 6 bases sitting between them. CDR3 nucleotide sequence: TGTGCCAGCAGCTTAAAGGGGCAGCCCCAGCATTTT. Amino acid sequence: CASSLKGQPQHF.

This clone has a handful of counts. The chain is built from TRBV19 and TRBJ1-1; 9 nucleotides match TRBD1. The CDR3 length is 14 residues. Germline V gene sequence: CDR1 LNHDA, CDR2 SQIVND (reference sequence). Unmatched junction bases numbered 4, after V lost 3 bases and J lost 5 bases. The CDR3 bases are TGTGCCAGTAGTATGGTCGGACAGGGGACTGAAGCTTTCTTT. Amino acids: CASSMVGQGTEAFF.

The chain couples TRBV29-1 to TRBJ2-3; perhaps TRBD2 as D (5 bases). Trimming stripped 3 bases from V and 2 bases from J, with 18 bases between. This CDR3 comprises 16 residues. Germline assignment: CDR1 SQVTM and CDR2 ANQGSEA. The DNA of the CDR3 is TGCAGCGTTGAGTATGCGGGCCAAGGAATCACAGATACGCAGTATTTT. Its protein product is CSVEYAGQGITDTQYF.

The chain carries TRBV18 and TRBJ2-1, with TRBD2 as a possible D gene (5 bases). CDR3 length: 12 amino acids. V was pared by 4 bases and J by 9 bases, with 10 bases between. CDR1 and CDR2 (germline): KGHSH, LQKENI. The CDR3 nucleotides read TGTGCCAGCTCACGGGAGCAAGGTGAGCAGTTCTTC. Amino acids: CASSREQGEQFF.

In regard to this clone: This specimen includes other DNA sequences encoding the same CDR3. The chain carries TRBV7-3 and TRBJ1-1; 8 positions match TRBD1. Looked up from germline, CDR1 is SGHTA and CDR2 is FQGTGA. CDR3 size: 14 residues. The J segment lost 1 base and the V segment lost 5 bases, leaving 3 bases of the junction unmatched. CDR3 sequence: CASSLGQGNTEAFF. The CDR3 DNA is TGTGCCAGCAGCCTCGGACAGGGGAACACTGAAGCTTTCTTT. The full variable domain, rest sourced from reference TRBV7-3 and TRBJ1-1, is GAGVSQTPSNKVTEKGKYVELRCDPISGHTALYWYRQSLGQGPEFLIYFQGTGAADDSGLPNDRFFAVRPEGSVSTLKIQRTERGDSAVYLCASSLGQGNTEAFFGQGTRLTVV.

This clone occurred once. The CDR3 loop reads CASSFGERSDEQFF. CDR3 nucleotide sequence: TGCGCCAGCAGCTTCGGGGAGCGAAGCGATGAGCAGTTCTTC. The V call is TRBV5-1, the J call TRBJ2-1, with TRBD2 as a possible D gene (5 bases). Deletions cut 2 bases from V and 8 bases from J, with 14 bases between. Per the germline V gene, CDR1 is SGHRS and CDR2 is YFSETQ. The CDR3 runs to 14 residues.

The rearrangement uses TRBV11-1 and TRBJ2-1; 10 bases line up with TRBD2. V was clipped by 6 bases and J by 4 bases; unmatched bases: 3. The CDR3 consists of 14 residues. Germline V gene data show CDR1 as SGHAT and CDR2 as FQDESV (reference sequence). CDR3 sequence (DNA): TGTGCCAGCAGGCGGACTAGCGGATACAATGAGCAGTTCTTC. Its translation: CASRRTSGYNEQFF.

The V call is TRBV28, the J call TRBJ2-7; 10 positions agree with TRBD2. The V segment lost 7 bases and the J segment 7 bases; nucleotides outside the gene matches: 22. Germline values: CDR1 MDHEN, CDR2 SYDVKM. There are 18 residues in the CDR3. The CDR3 nucleotides read TGTGCCAGCATGGTAGGGCTAGCGGGAGCCCCCAAGTTGACGGAGCAGTACTTC. Translated, it gives CASMVGLAGAPKLTEQYF. The whole variable domain, remainder taken from reference TRBV28 and TRBJ2-7, is DVKVTQSSRYLVKRTGEKVFLECVQDMDHENMFWYRQDPGLGLRLIYFSYDVKMKEKGDIPEGYSVSREKKERFSLILESASTNQTSMYLCASMVGLAGAPKLTEQYFGPGTRLTVT.

The sample holds one count of this clone. The chain couples TRBV5-1 to TRBJ2-2; D unclear. Germline lookup yields CDR1 SGHRS and CDR2 YFSETQ. The length of the CDR3 is 15 residues. With 4 bases removed from V and 6 bases from J, the gap between germline ends came to 16 bases. In nucleotides, the CDR3 is TGCGCCAGCAGCACCCCGGTTGGTGGGTCCGGGGAGCTGTTTTTT. Protein sequence: CASSTPVGGSGELFF.

The table lists this clone with a few counts. This chain uses TRBV19 with TRBJ1-2, with D perhaps matching TRBD1 (5 bases). V was pared by 6 bases and J by 4 bases, with 12 bases between. Germline-derived CDR1 and CDR2 are LNHDA and SQIVND (reference sequence). CDR3 length: 13 amino acids. The CDR3 loop reads CASRARDGYGYTF. The DNA for the CDR3 is TGTGCCAGTAGAGCCCGGGACGGCTATGGCTACACCTTC.

The CDR3 protein is CASSSANTGELFF. The CDR3, as DNA: TGTGCCAGCAGCTCCGCGAACACCGGGGAGCTGTTTTTT. The chain is built from TRBV7-3 and TRBJ2-2; D unclear. There are 13 residues in the CDR3. Germline CDR1 is SGHTA and CDR2 is FQGTGA. Trimming stripped 4 bases from V and 0 bases from J, with 3 bases between.

This clone was picked up a small number of times. The chain combines TRBV5-1 with TRBJ1-1; D may be TRBD1 (5 bases). Trimming cost V 4 bases and J 1 base, with 11 bases left between them. CDR1 and CDR2 from the germline V gene are SGHRS and YFSETQ. The CDR3 runs to 14 residues. CDR3 in amino acids: CASSKTAGNTEAFF. DNA for the CDR3: TGCGCCAGCAGCAAGACAGCCGGGAACACTGAAGCTTTCTTT.

The chain employs TRBV15 and TRBJ2-5; 9 nucleotides agree with TRBD1. V lost 3 bases to trimming and J lost 3 bases; unmatched junction nucleotides: 5. CDR1 is LNHNV and CDR2 is YYDKDF in the germline V gene (reference sequence). The CDR3 length is 15 residues. CDR3 sequence reads: CATSSGTGWKETQYF. The CDR3 nucleotides are TGTGCCACCAGCAGTGGGACAGGGTGGAAAGAGACCCAGTACTTC.